The 2 T cell receptor beta chains reported below all come from one sample, sequenced in a study of beta chain features in type 1 diabetes. Study-level results: Researchers report that Type 1 diabetes patients had moderately but significantly shorter TCRB CDR3s across all four CD4+ subsets.

Antigens for these TCRs are unknown. Of the isolated RNA, all was reverse transcribed, and so the sequenced material was expressed TCRB transcripts. Assay: immunoSEQ multiplex PCR; the TCRdb copy retains only in-frame clones and omits some. The sample records 600,000 to 750,000 clones, 9.5% to 15% being singletons. The sample taken for sequencing was naive CD4+ T cells from blood. The receptor set was obtained from a man aged 30 to 45 with type 1 diabetes.

The V call is TRBV2, the J call TRBJ2-7, with D tentatively TRBD2 (7 bases). Germline CDR1 is SNHLY and CDR2 is FYNNEI. The CDR3 has 15 residues. Trimming took off 7 bases at V and 6 bases at J, with 22 bases between the two ends. The CDR3, as DNA: TGTGCCAGCACCGAAGACGGGGCGGGGGCTAGCGAGCAGTACTTC. It encodes CASTEDGAGASEQYF.

The chain joins TRBV9 to TRBJ1-2; D is unclear. The CDR3 is 14 amino acids. Germline CDR1 is SGDLS and CDR2 is YYNGEE. Between the trimmed V and J ends, which lost 4 bases and 2 bases, there was a span of 12 bases. The CDR3 nucleotides are TGTGCCAGCAGCTCGTACGGCCGGAACTATGGCTACACCTTC. Protein product: CASSSYGRNYGYTF.